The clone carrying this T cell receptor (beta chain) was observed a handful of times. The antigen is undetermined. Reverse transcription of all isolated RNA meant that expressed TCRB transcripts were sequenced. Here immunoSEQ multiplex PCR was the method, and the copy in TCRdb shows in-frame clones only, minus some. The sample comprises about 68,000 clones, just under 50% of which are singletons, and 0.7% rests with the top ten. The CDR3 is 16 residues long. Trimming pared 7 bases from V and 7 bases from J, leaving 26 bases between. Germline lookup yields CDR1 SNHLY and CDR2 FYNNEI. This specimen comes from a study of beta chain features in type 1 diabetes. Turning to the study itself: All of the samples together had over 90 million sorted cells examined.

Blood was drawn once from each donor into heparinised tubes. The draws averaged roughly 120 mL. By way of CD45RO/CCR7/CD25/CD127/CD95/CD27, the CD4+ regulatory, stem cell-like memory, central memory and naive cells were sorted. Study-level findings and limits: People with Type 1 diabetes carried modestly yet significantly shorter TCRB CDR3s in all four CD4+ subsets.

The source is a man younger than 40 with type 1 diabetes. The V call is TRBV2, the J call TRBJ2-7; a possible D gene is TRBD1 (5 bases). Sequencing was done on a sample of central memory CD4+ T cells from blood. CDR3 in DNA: TGTGCCAGCAATATCCTCCCGGTAGGGGCGTCTGGTGAGCAGTACTTC. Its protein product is CASNILPVGASGEQYF.